This TCR beta chain emerged from a study of naive and memory T cell subsets. Study-wide findings and caveats: TCR abundance followed a power law differing between naive and memory subsets.

This clonotype was recorded at least ten times. Antigen unknown. Both TRBC1 and TRBC2 were covered by a beta constant-region primer of two equimolar oligonucleotides. Nested alpha and beta constant-region primers with the SP2 primer drove four PCR rounds on ligated cDNA. TCRdb re-called the UMI-ligation and nested PCR reads through MiXCR, storing one row per CDR3 protein. The data contain approximately 5,100 distinct CDR3 sequences, about 6.4% of them singletons. The CDR3 extends over 13 amino acids. Trimming removed 2 bases at V and 2 bases at J, with 6 bases between. The clonotype was recovered from a human donor in good health. V and J are TRBV12-3 or TRBV12-4 and TRBJ2-5; no firm D call. Sequences were obtained from effector memory CD8+ T cells from blood. As for subset: effector memory, CD45RA- CD27-. The CDR3 loop reads CASSLPEQETQYF. As DNA, the CDR3 is TGTGCCAGCAGTTTACCAGAACAAGAGACCCAGTACTTC.